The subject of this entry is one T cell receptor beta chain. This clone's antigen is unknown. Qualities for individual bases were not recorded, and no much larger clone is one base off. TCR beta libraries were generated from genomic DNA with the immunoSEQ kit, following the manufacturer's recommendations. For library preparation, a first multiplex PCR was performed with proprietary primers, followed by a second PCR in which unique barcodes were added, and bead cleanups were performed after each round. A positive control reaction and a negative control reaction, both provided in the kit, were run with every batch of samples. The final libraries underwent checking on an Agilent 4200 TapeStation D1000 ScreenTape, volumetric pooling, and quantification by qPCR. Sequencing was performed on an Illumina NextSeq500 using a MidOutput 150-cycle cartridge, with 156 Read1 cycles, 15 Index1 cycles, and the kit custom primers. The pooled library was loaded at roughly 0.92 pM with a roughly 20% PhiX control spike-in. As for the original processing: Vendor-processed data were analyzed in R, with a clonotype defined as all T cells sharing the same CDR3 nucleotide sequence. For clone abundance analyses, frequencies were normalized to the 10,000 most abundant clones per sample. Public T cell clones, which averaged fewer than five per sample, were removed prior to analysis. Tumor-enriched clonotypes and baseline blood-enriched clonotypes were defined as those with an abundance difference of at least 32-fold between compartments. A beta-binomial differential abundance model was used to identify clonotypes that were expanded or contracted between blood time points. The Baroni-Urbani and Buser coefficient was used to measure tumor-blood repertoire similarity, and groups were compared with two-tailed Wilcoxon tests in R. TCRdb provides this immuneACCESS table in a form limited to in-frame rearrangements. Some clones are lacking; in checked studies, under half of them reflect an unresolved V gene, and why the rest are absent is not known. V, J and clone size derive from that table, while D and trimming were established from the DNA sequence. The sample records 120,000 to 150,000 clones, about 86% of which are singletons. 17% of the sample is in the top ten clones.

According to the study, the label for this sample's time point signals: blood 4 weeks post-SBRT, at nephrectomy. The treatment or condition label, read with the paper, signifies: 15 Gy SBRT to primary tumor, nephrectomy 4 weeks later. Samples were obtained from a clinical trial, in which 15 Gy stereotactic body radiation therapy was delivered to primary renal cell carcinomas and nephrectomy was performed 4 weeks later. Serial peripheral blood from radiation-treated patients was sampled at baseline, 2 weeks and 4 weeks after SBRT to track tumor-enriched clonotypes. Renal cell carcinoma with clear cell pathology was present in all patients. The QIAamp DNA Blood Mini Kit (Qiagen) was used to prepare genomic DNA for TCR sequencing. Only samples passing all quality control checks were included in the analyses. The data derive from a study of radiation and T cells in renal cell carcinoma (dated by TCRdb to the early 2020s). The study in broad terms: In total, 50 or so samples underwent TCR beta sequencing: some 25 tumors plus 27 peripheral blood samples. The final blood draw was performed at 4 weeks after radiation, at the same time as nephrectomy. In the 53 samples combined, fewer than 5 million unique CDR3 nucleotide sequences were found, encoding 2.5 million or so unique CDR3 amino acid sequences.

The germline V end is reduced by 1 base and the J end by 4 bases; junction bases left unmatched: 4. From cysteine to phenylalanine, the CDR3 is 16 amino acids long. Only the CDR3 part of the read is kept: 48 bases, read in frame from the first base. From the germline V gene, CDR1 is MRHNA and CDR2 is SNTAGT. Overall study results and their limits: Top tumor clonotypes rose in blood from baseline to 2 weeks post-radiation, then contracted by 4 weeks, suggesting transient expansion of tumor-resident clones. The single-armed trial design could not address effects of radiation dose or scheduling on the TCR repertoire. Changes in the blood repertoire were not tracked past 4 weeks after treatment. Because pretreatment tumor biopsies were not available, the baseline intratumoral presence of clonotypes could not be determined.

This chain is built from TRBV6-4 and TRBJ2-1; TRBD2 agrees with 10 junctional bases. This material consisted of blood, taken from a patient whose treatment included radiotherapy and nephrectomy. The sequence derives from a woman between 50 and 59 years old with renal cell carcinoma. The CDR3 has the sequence CASSDLAGGGYNEQFF. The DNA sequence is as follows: TGTGCCAGCAGTGACTTAGCGGGGGGCGGTTACAATGAGCAGTTCTTC.